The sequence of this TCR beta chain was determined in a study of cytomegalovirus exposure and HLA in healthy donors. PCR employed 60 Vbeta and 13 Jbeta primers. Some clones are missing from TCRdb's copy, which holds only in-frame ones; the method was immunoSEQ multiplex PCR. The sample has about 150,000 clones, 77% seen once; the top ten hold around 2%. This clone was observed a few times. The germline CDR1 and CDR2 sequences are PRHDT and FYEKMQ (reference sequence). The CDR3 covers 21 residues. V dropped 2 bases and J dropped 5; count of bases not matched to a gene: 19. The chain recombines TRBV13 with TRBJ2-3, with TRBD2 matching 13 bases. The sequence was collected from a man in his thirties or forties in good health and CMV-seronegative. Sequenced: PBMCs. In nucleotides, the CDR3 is TGTGCCAGCAGCTTAAGCATGGGACTAGCGGGAAAAGGGAACCAGCTAGATACGCAGTATTTT. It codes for CASSLSMGLAGKGNQLDTQYF.